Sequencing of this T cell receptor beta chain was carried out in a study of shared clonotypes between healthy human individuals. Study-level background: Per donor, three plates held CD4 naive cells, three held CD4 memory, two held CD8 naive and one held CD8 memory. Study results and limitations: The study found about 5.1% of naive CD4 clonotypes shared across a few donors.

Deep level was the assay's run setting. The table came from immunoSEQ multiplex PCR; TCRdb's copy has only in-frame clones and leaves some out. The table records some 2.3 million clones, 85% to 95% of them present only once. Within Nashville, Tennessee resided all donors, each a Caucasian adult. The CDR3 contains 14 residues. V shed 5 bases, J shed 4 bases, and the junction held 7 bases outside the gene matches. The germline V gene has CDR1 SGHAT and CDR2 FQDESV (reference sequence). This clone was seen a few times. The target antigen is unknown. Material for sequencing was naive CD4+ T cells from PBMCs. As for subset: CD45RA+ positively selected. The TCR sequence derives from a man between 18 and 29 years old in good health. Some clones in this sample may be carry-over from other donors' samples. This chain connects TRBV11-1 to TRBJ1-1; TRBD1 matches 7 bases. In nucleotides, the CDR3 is TGTGCCAGCAGCACGAGGACAGGACGCACTGAAGCTTTCTTT. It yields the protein CASSTRTGRTEAFF.